This TCR beta chain originates from a study of T cells in Graves' hyperthyroidism and ophthalmopathy. There are many counts of this clonotype. The germline V gene has CDR1 SQVTM and CDR2 ANQGSEA. The CDR3 length is 13 residues. Trimming took off 1 base at V and 4 bases at J, with 8 bases between the two ends. Researchers took RNA transcripts and amplified the TCR beta CDR3 regions from them. Researchers ran a first-round RT-PCR on the TCR CDR3 using the HTBI primer set. MiXCR was run by TCRdb on the multiplex PCR reads, yielding one entry per CDR3 protein. The sample records under 65,000 distinct CDR3 sequences, 53% being singletons.

The sequenced sample was blood. This clonotype was obtained from an older woman with Graves' ophthalmopathy. The chain employs TRBV29-1 and TRBJ1-3; no clear D gene. DNA for the CDR3: TGCAGCGTTGAAGGGGTCCCGGGAAACACCATATATTTT. Encoded protein: CSVEGVPGNTIYF.